Following are 24 T cell receptor beta chains from one sample sequenced in a study of post-analysis software for immune sequencing data. Antigens for these TCRs are unknown. General study results and limits: Compared with controls, patients had more of five or six TRBV segments, including TRBV5-6, TRBV5-1 and TRBV20-1.

Built from TCR beta cDNA, the libraries had unique molecular identifiers in them. One entry per CDR3 protein results from TCRdb running MiXCR on the PCR reads. The sample holds about 570,000 distinct CDR3 sequences; 30% to 40% are singletons and the top ten take under 7%. Sequenced: blood. The receptors here all came from a girl between 2 and 17 years old with multiple sclerosis.

The chain carries TRBV29-1 and TRBJ2-1; 9 nucleotides line up with TRBD2. The junction had 21 bases not matched to a gene; V was cut back by 7 bases and J by 11 bases. The CDR3 contains 16 residues. Germline CDR1 and CDR2: SQVTM and ANQGSEA. The CDR3 DNA is TGCAGCGGGGGGGCGATAGCGGGGGCCGCGGTCAGTCAGCAGTTCTTC. Translation gives CSGGAIAGAAVSQQFF.

The V call is TRBV3-1, the J call TRBJ2-7; D is unresolved. CDR1 and CDR2 from the germline V gene are LGHDT and YNNKEL (reference sequence). The V end lost 4 bases, the J end lost 2 bases, and 9 bases lay between the germline ends. The CDR3 runs 13 residues. The CDR3 region has the DNA TGTGCCAGCAGCCTGATAGGACCCTACGAGCAGTACTTC. It encodes CASSLIGPYEQYF.

The chain carries TRBV9 and TRBJ2-2; the match to TRBD1 covers 8 bases. CDR1 is SGDLS, CDR2 YYNGEE, per germline. J lost 2 bases, V lost 0 bases, and 6 bases had no gene match. The CDR3 is made up of 17 amino acids. The CDR3: CASSVAPGQGNTGELFF. As DNA, the CDR3 is TGTGCCAGCAGCGTAGCACCTGGACAGGGAAACACCGGGGAGCTGTTTTTT.

J is TRBJ1-1 and V is TRBV14; no clear D. V shed 4 bases and J shed 4 bases, with 10 bases lying between them. There are 13 residues in the CDR3. In germline, CDR1 is SGHDN, CDR2 FVKESK. The CDR3 bases are TGTGCCAGCAGCCCCGATAGTGGCACTGAAGCTTTCTTT. Encoded protein: CASSPDSGTEAFF. The variable domain in full, completed from reference TRBV14 and TRBJ1-1, reads EAGVTQFPSHSVIEKGQTVTLRCDPISGHDNLYWYRRVMGKEIKFLLHFVKESKQDESGMPNNRFLAERTGGTYSTLKVQPAELEDSGVYFCASSPDSGTEAFFGQGTRLTVV.

V and J are TRBV7-8 and TRBJ2-2, with D perhaps matching TRBD2 (5 bases). Trimming removed 1 base at V and 0 bases at J, with 9 bases between. The CDR3 runs to 16 residues. Germline assignment: CDR1 SGHVS and CDR2 FQNEAQ. CDR3 nucleotide sequence: TGTGCCAGCAGCTTAGTGCGGGCAGCGAACACCGGGGAGCTGTTTTTT. It translates to CASSLVRAANTGELFF.

This clonotype has only a few counts. This chain uses TRBV28 with TRBJ2-5; 8 nucleotides match TRBD1. The CDR3 contains 16 residues. With 3 bases clipped from V and 4 bases from J, the junction kept 10 bases outside the gene matches. Germline CDR1 MDHEN, CDR2 SYDVKM. The CDR3 nucleotides read TGTGCCAGCAGTTTTACCGACAGGGGCCTTCGAGAGACCCAGTACTTC. It is translated as CASSFTDRGLRETQYF.

This chain connects TRBV20-1 to TRBJ2-7, with 9 nucleotides matching TRBD2. The CDR3 consists of 15 residues. With 0 bases clipped from V and 7 bases from J, the junction kept 10 bases outside the gene matches. CDR1 and CDR2 (germline): DFQATT, SNEGSKA (reference sequence). CDR3 coding DNA: TGCAGTGCTAGAGATTGGCGAGCGGGGGGTGGTGAGCAGTACTTC. Translation: CSARDWRAGGGEQYF.

This clonotype was found once. J is TRBJ1-5 and V is TRBV20-1, with no clear D. V lost 4 bases, J lost 7 bases, and 23 bases lay in between. Germline values: CDR1 DFQATT, CDR2 SNEGSKA (reference sequence). The CDR3 sequence is 16 residues long. The CDR3 sequence: CSAISLELPLGQPQHF. As DNA, the CDR3 is TGCAGTGCTATATCTTTGGAACTCCCTCTGGGGCAGCCCCAGCATTTT.

This clonotype has only a few counts. The chain joins TRBV7-9 to TRBJ2-1; D possibly corresponds to TRBD2 (6 bases). V dropped 2 bases and J dropped 7 bases, with 15 bases sitting between them. Germline V lookup: CDR1 SEHNR, CDR2 FQNEAQ (reference sequence). The CDR3 spans 15 residues. CDR3 nucleotides: TGTGCCAGCAGCTTACGGTGGGGGGAGAGGAATGAGCAGTTCTTC. Its protein is CASSLRWGERNEQFF.

A few counts support this clonotype. The chain couples TRBV3-1 to TRBJ1-2; 9 bases align to TRBD1. Germline values: CDR1 LGHDT, CDR2 YNNKEL (reference sequence). This CDR3 comprises 15 residues. The trim removed 3 bases at V and 2 bases at J, leaving 4 bases unmatched. CDR3 DNA sequence: TGTGCCAGCAGCCACTCGGACAGGGGAAACTATGGCTACACCTTC. Its translation is CASSHSDRGNYGYTF.

This clonotype was recorded a few times. The genes are TRBV12-3 or TRBV12-4 and TRBJ2-5; D is ambiguous. The CDR3 spans 16 residues. Trimming took off 3 bases at V and 1 base at J, with 15 bases between the two ends. The chain's CDR3 is CASSLGMDVRQETQYF. CDR3 coding DNA: TGTGCCAGCAGTTTGGGAATGGACGTGCGCCAAGAGACCCAGTACTTC.

Worth noting for this clonotype: Given a much more abundant clone one base away, this may be a read error. This chain joins TRBV6-6 and TRBJ2-5; a weak D match, TRBD1 (5 bases). The CDR3 is made up of 15 amino acids. V lost 5 bases and J lost 0, with 13 bases in between. CDR1 and CDR2 from the germline V gene are MNHNY and SVGAGI (reference sequence). CDR3 bases: TGTGCCAGCAGTAACGACGCAGGGCACCAAGAGACCCAGTACTTC. This encodes CASSNDAGHQETQYF.

Only a few counts were recorded for this clonotype. As DNA, the CDR3 is TGTGCCAGCACCCCCGGGACAAGTGGAGGCTACACCTTC. Translated: CASTPGTSGGYTF. The rearrangement joins TRBV3-1 to TRBJ1-2; tentatively, D is TRBD1 (6 bases). Germline V lookup: CDR1 LGHDT, CDR2 YNNKEL (reference sequence). The V gene lost 7 bases and the J gene lost 8 bases, with 17 bases spanning the gap. CDR3 length: 13 amino acids.

The CDR3 region has the DNA TGTGCCAGCAGCCAAGAAGGCGGCGGCACCGGGGAGCTGTTTTTT. As protein: CASSQEGGGTGELFF. The chain joins TRBV4-2 to TRBJ2-2; no definite D call. Germline V gene lookup returns CDR1 LGHNA and CDR2 YNFKEQ. The ends were cut back, 0 bases at V and 4 bases at J, with 9 bases in the middle. The CDR3 is 15 residues long.

This clonotype has a single count. Relative to the germline gene, one junction end is altered; a read error may explain this. The genes are TRBV5-1 and TRBJ2-3, with D tentatively TRBD2 (6 bases). The CDR3 loop spans 15 amino acids. CDR1 SGHRS and CDR2 YFSETQ come from the germline V gene. CDR3 nucleotides: TGCGCCAGCAGTTTGGACGGGACTGTTACAGATACGCAGTATTTT. Its protein product is CASSLDGTVTDTQYF.

Only a few counts were recorded for this clonotype. No DNA is shown, since the ends of the CDR3 on it are uncertain; the CDR3 is the one TCRdb lists. This sequence joins TRBV6-6 and TRBJ2-7. The CDR3 length equals 11 residues, ends included. Germline assignment: CDR1 MNHNY and CDR2 SVGAGI (reference sequence). CDR3 sequence reads: CASSSSFEQYF.

This chain connects TRBV5-6 to TRBJ2-3; D is possibly TRBD1 (6 bases). V lost 1 base, J lost 4 bases, and 19 bases lay in between. CDR1 is SGHDT, CDR2 YYEEEE, per germline. This CDR3 region has 17 residues. CDR3 loop: CASSLLMGAGPADTQYF. The CDR3, as DNA: TGTGCCAGCAGCTTGCTTATGGGGGCGGGCCCGGCAGATACGCAGTATTTT.

This clonotype was detected a few times. This chain joins TRBV7-2 and TRBJ2-7; TRBD1 matches at 8 bases. CDR1 and CDR2 from the germline V gene are SGHTA and FQGNSA. The CDR3 runs 16 residues. Trimming took 6 bases from V and 6 from J; bases not matched to a gene: 16. CDR3 sequence: CASSSLRGRISREQYF. The CDR3 DNA is TGTGCCAGCAGTTCACTCAGGGGGCGCATTTCCCGCGAGCAGTACTTC.

This clonotype occurred a few times. The chain has TRBV9 and TRBJ2-7; possibly TRBD1 for D (6 bases). CDR3 length: 13 amino acids. Germline-derived CDR1 and CDR2 are SGDLS and YYNGEE. V lost 0 bases and J lost 2, with 6 bases in between. The CDR3 DNA reads TGTGCCAGCAGCGTAGCAGGGGCCTACGAGCAGTACTTC. Encoded protein: CASSVAGAYEQYF.

This clonotype was seen only a few times. The rearrangement links TRBV12-3 or TRBV12-4 to TRBJ1-5; no reliable D call. Trimming left V 6 bases short and J 7 bases short, with 13 bases between. The CDR3 extends over 13 amino acids. The CDR3 here is CASSPGIKQPQHF. CDR3 bases: TGTGCCAGCAGCCCAGGAATTAAACAGCCCCAGCATTTT.

The rearrangement joins TRBV20-1 to TRBJ2-5, with 11 nucleotides matching TRBD2. J gave up 5 bases and V 1 base, and 9 bases lay outside the gene matches. Per germline, CDR1 DFQATT and CDR2 SNEGSKA (reference sequence). This CDR3 has 16 amino acids. CDR3 bases: TGCAGTGCTAGAGCGCCCATAGCGGGGGGGTCTGAGACCCAGTACTTC. Protein sequence: CSARAPIAGGSETQYF.

This clonotype was seen only once. This chain uses TRBV7-2 with TRBJ2-5; 8 bases agree with TRBD2. This CDR3 is 18 amino acids long. With 5 bases clipped from V and 0 bases from J, the junction kept 14 bases outside the gene matches. Germline loops: CDR1 SGHTA, CDR2 FQGNSA. CDR3 in DNA: TGTGCCAGCAGCCGCCAGCGGGGGCCTAACCAGTACCAAGAGACCCAGTACTTC. Translating it yields CASSRQRGPNQYQETQYF.

Points on this clonotype: One end of the junction varies from germline; a read error may be responsible. The chain recombines TRBV12-3 or TRBV12-4 with TRBJ1-2, with a possible D match to TRBD1 (5 bases). The CDR3 consists of 14 residues. CDR3 DNA: TGTGCCAGCAGCGCGAATGGGGGTCAAGGAGGCTACATCTTC. Translation gives CASSANGGQGGYIF.

The chain recombines TRBV5-1 with TRBJ1-2; 10 bases align to TRBD1. This CDR3 spans 15 amino acids. Germline lookup yields CDR1 SGHRS and CDR2 YFSETQ. The J segment lost 3 bases and the V segment lost 4 bases, leaving 6 bases of the junction unmatched. The DNA for the CDR3 is TGCGCCAGCAGCCCGGACGGGACAGGGGACTATGGCTACACCTTC. It translates to CASSPDGTGDYGYTF. The whole variable domain, remainder taken from reference TRBV5-1 and TRBJ1-2, is KAGVTQTPRYLIKTRGQQVTLSCSPISGHRSVSWYQQTPGQGLQFLFEYFSETQRNKGNFPGRFSGRQFSNSRSEMNVSTLELGDSALYLCASSPDGTGDYGYTFGSGTRLTVV.